The 19 T cell receptor beta chains below all came from one sample that was sequenced in a study of siplizumab effects on memory and regulatory T cells. Measured with immunoSEQ multiplex PCR; TCRdb has only the in-frame clones, and not every one. This sample has around 45,000 clones, with about 90% found just once. The sequenced sample was naive CD8+ T cells sorted from blood. Source of these receptors: a human donor in good health.

This chain links TRBV19 with TRBJ2-7; D gene unclear. V was trimmed by 3 bases and J by 2 bases, leaving 11 bases between them. This CDR3 contains 14 residues. Looked up from germline, CDR1 is LNHDA and CDR2 is SQIVND (reference sequence). The CDR3 here is CASSMLATAYEQYF. The CDR3 bases are TGTGCCAGTAGTATGTTGGCTACAGCCTACGAGCAGTACTTC.

The CDR3 protein is CASIGQGGYEQYF. In nucleotides, the CDR3 is TGTGCCAGCATCGGACAGGGGGGATACGAGCAGTACTTC. This chain joins TRBV2 and TRBJ2-7, with TRBD1 matching 10 bases. The CDR3 length is 13 residues. Germline CDR1 is SNHLY and CDR2 is FYNNEI. V lost 7 bases, J lost 4 bases, and 4 bases stayed unmatched.

The chain combines TRBV7-9 with TRBJ2-5; 7 bases are shared with TRBD1. CDR3 length: 15 amino acids. The J segment lost 1 base and the V segment lost 7 bases, leaving 9 bases of the junction unmatched. Germline-derived CDR1 and CDR2 are SEHNR and FQNEAQ (reference sequence). This CDR3 reads CASNLATGFQETQYF. The CDR3 coding sequence is TGTGCCAGCAACCTTGCGACAGGGTTCCAAGAGACCCAGTACTTC.

The V and J genes are TRBV13 and TRBJ2-3; D not certain. Germline V gives CDR1 PRHDT, CDR2 FYEKMQ (reference sequence). The ends were cut back, 1 base at V and 4 bases at J, with 3 bases in the middle. The CDR3 length is 12 residues. The CDR3 loop reads CASSLDPDTQYF. CDR3 in DNA: TGTGCCAGCAGCTTAGATCCAGATACGCAGTATTTT.

The chain has TRBV19 and TRBJ1-5, with a possible D match to TRBD1 (5 bases). In germline, CDR1 is LNHDA, CDR2 SQIVND (reference sequence). V was cut by 10 bases and J by 0 bases, with 16 bases left in between. This CDR3 contains 15 residues. The DNA of the CDR3 is TGTGCCACCCAAGGGGCCAGCGATAGCAATCAGCCCCAGCATTTT. Its protein is CATQGASDSNQPQHF.

The chain has TRBV7-9 and TRBJ2-7, with no clear D. This CDR3 has 14 residues. The germline gives CDR1 SEHNR, CDR2 FQNEAQ (reference sequence). Trimming removed 5 bases at V and 4 bases at J, with 15 bases between. The CDR3 loop is CASSPTRGTYEQYF. In DNA, the CDR3 is TGTGCCAGCAGCCCAACCCGCGGTACATACGAGCAGTACTTC.

The gene calls are TRBV29-1 and TRBJ1-6; 12 bases agree with TRBD1. In germline, CDR1 is SQVTM, CDR2 ANQGSEA. CDR3 length: 15 residues. J was trimmed by 6 bases and V by 6 bases; bases with no gene match: 6. CDR3 loop: CSVEGQGACNSPLHF. Written as DNA, the CDR3 is TGCAGCGTCGAGGGACAGGGGGCATGTAATTCACCCCTCCACTTT.

The J gene is TRBJ2-7, the V gene TRBV5-1; a weak D match, TRBD2 (5 bases). Germline V gene lookup returns CDR1 SGHRS and CDR2 YFSETQ. V shed 4 bases and J shed 3 bases, with 26 bases lying between them. This CDR3 comprises 18 residues. CDR3 sequence reads: CASSLDSAGLASYYEQYF. As DNA, the CDR3 is TGCGCCAGCAGCCTCGACTCCGCCGGACTCGCCTCTTACTACGAGCAGTACTTC.

This clone is a singleton in its sample. CDR3 DNA: TGTGCCAGCAGCTTGAGCGCAGGGATCAACACTGAAGCTTTCTTT. Translating it yields CASSLSAGINTEAFF. The chain couples TRBV5-6 to TRBJ1-1, with a possible D match to TRBD1 (5 bases). Germline V gene data show CDR1 as SGHDT and CDR2 as YYEEEE. The germline V and J ends were trimmed by 1 base and 2 bases, with 12 bases remaining between them. This CDR3 has 15 amino acids.

V is TRBV25-1 and J is TRBJ1-1, with D uncertain. CDR1 is MGHDK, CDR2 SYGVNS, per germline. Trimming pared 3 bases from V and 6 bases from J, leaving 17 bases between. CDR3 length: 15 residues. CDR3 in DNA: TGTGCCAGCAGTGACCCCGTCCGGGGTGTGGCTGAAGCTTTCTTT. It codes for CASSDPVRGVAEAFF.

CDR3 DNA sequence: TGTGCCATCGGGGGGGCGGTGGTCCTCGGGGAGAGAGAGACCCAGTACTTC. The encoded protein is CAIGGAVVLGERETQYF. The gene calls are TRBV10-3 and TRBJ2-5, with a weak D call TRBD2 (7 bases). Trimming left V 8 bases short and J 4 bases short, with 26 bases between. The V gene's germline CDR1 is ENHRY and CDR2 SYGVKD. This CDR3 contains 17 residues.

In DNA, the CDR3 is TGCAGCGCCTTAGGGGACCTTCGCGACAGGGAAAATGGCTACACCTTC. It yields the protein CSALGDLRDRENGYTF. The rearrangement joins TRBV29-1 to TRBJ1-2, with TRBD1 matching 7 bases. This CDR3 region has 16 residues. V lost 7 bases to trimming and J lost 6 bases; unmatched junction nucleotides: 20. Per the germline V gene, CDR1 is SQVTM and CDR2 is ANQGSEA.

This clone has a handful of counts. V is TRBV27 and J is TRBJ1-1; D unclear. Germline V lookup: CDR1 MNHEY, CDR2 SMNVEV (reference sequence). V was trimmed by 2 bases and J by 4 bases, leaving 14 bases between them. CDR3 size: 15 residues. The CDR3 DNA reads as TGTGCCAGCAGTTTAAGTTGGAGTCTTGGCACTGAAGCTTTCTTT. It yields the protein CASSLSWSLGTEAFF.

The V and J genes are TRBV9 and TRBJ1-2; 8 bases are shared with TRBD1. This CDR3 has 15 residues. Losses at the gene ends were 4 bases for V and 9 bases for J; bases not matched to a gene: 14. CDR1 SGDLS and CDR2 YYNGEE come from the germline V gene. This CDR3 reads CASSSPLGQGFSYTF. CDR3 in DNA: TGTGCCAGCAGCTCACCTCTAGGACAGGGTTTTAGCTACACCTTC.

The J gene is TRBJ1-1, the V gene TRBV7-2, with D possibly being TRBD1 (5 bases). Looked up from germline, CDR1 is SGHTA and CDR2 is FQGNSA. This CDR3 has 15 residues. The ends were cut back, 2 bases at V and 0 bases at J, with 10 bases in the middle. CDR3 region: CASSLFGGMNTEAFF. CDR3 DNA sequence: TGTGCCAGCAGCTTATTCGGGGGGATGAACACTGAAGCTTTCTTT.

The chain is built from TRBV19 and TRBJ1-5, with D possibly TRBD1 on 5 matching bases. Per germline, CDR1 LNHDA and CDR2 SQIVND (reference sequence). Trimming stripped 2 bases from V and 4 bases from J, with 12 bases between. CDR3 length equals 15 residues. CDR3 in DNA: TGTGCCAGTAGTATAACCCTGGACATGAATCAGCCCCAGCATTTT. Translated: CASSITLDMNQPQHF. Variable domain in full (rest from reference TRBV19 and TRBJ1-5): DGGITQSPKYLFRKEGQNVTLSCEQNLNHDAMYWYRQDPGQGLRLIYYSQIVNDFQKGDIAEGYSVSREKKESFPLTVTSAQKNPTAFYLCASSITLDMNQPQHFGDGTRLSIL.

This clone was counted a few times. This chain joins TRBV27 and TRBJ1-5, with D unresolved. This CDR3 has 16 amino acids. Germline V gene lookup returns CDR1 MNHEY and CDR2 SMNVEV (reference sequence). With 1 base removed from V and 2 bases from J, the gap between germline ends came to 12 bases. CDR3 nucleotide sequence: TGTGCCAGCAGTTTATTGTCAGACAAGGGCAATCAGCCCCAGCATTTT. Its protein product is CASSLLSDKGNQPQHF.

The rearrangement links TRBV2 to TRBJ2-7, with D possibly called TRBD1 or TRBD2 (5 bases each). The CDR3 is 9 residues long. Per germline, CDR1 SNHLY and CDR2 FYNNEI. Between the trimmed V and J ends, which lost 10 bases and 12 bases, there was a span of 13 bases. CDR3 DNA: TGTGCCACCTGGGACCCCCGGTACTTC. Protein product: CATWDPRYF.

V and J are TRBV2 and TRBJ2-3, with a tentative D call TRBD2 (6 bases). Germline V gene lookup returns CDR1 SNHLY and CDR2 FYNNEI. Deletions cut 2 bases from V and 4 bases from J, with 10 bases between. The length of the CDR3 is 14 residues. CDR3 in amino acids: CASSELASADTQYF. In nucleotides, the CDR3 is TGTGCCAGCAGTGAATTGGCTAGCGCAGATACGCAGTATTTT.